This passage covers 24 T cell receptor beta chains from one sample sequenced in a study of vaccination and CD4 T cells after COVID-19. Cultured CD4+ T-cell DNA underwent Oncomine TCR Beta short-read sequencing. One entry per CDR3 protein, called by TCRdb with MiXCR from the PCR reads. The sample yields tens of thousands of distinct CDR3 sequences, roughly 74% seen once. What these receptors recognize is not known. Treatment: roughly 10-day PBMC culture with coronavirus spike peptide pools or control peptides (ViraFEST assay). The source material was CD4+ T cells from blood, cultured in vitro. Source of these receptors: a human donor who had recovered from COVID-19.

This clonotype has just a few counts. The CDR3 region is CASTNSDGANRAFF. The CDR3 region has the DNA TGTGCCAGCACCAATAGTGACGGCGCTAATCGAGCTTTCTTT. The chain uses TRBV28 and TRBJ1-1; no definite D call. The CDR3 consists of 14 residues. Germline V CDR1 and CDR2: MDHEN, SYDVKM. Trimming pared 7 bases from V and 10 bases from J, leaving 22 bases between.

The chain has TRBV19 and TRBJ2-2; possible D gene TRBD2, 5 bases. Germline V gene data show CDR1 as LNHDA and CDR2 as SQIVND (reference sequence). V lost 8 bases, J lost 2 bases, and 9 bases lay in between. The length of the CDR3 is 13 residues. This CDR3 is CASYRTNTGELFF. CDR3 sequence (DNA): TGTGCCAGTTACCGGACTAACACCGGGGAGCTGTTTTTT.

V gene TRBV10-1 combines with J gene TRBJ2-7, with D perhaps being TRBD1 or TRBD2 (6 bases each). V lost 2 bases to trimming and J lost 5 bases, with 13 bases between them. CDR3 length equals 14 residues. Per germline, CDR1 WNHNN and CDR2 SYGVQD (reference sequence). The CDR3 DNA follows: TGCGCCAGCAGTGAGGGAGGGGGTCAGGACGAGCAGTACTTC. It translates to CASSEGGGQDEQYF.

This chain links TRBV7-2 with TRBJ2-1; D gene uncertain. V shed 3 bases and J shed 8 bases, with 14 bases lying between them. The CDR3 is 14 residues long. Germline CDR1 reads SGHTA; CDR2 reads FQGNSA. CDR3 protein: CASSFRVLHDEQFF. The CDR3 region has the DNA TGTGCCAGCAGCTTCCGGGTCCTGCACGATGAGCAGTTCTTC.

The V gene is TRBV15, the J gene TRBJ2-2; D gene unclear. The CDR3 length is 17 residues. Deletions cut 0 bases from V and 4 bases from J, with 15 bases between. Germline CDR1 reads LNHNV; CDR2 reads YYDKDF (reference sequence). CDR3 protein: CATSRDKGRPPTGELFF. For the CDR3, the DNA is TGTGCCACCAGCAGAGATAAAGGCAGGCCCCCCACCGGGGAGCTGTTTTTT.

This clonotype was seen a few times. This chain joins TRBV6-1 and TRBJ1-2, with no clear D. V was pared by 5 bases and J by 4 bases, with 11 bases between. The CDR3 loop spans 13 amino acids. CDR1 is MNHNS and CDR2 is SASEGT in the germline V gene. CDR3 DNA: TGTGCCAGCAGTAAACAGAGCCGCTATGGCTACACCTTC. Residues: CASSKQSRYGYTF.

V usage is TRBV6-5 and J usage is TRBJ1-2, with 7 positions matching TRBD1. With 2 bases clipped from V and 3 bases from J, the junction kept 6 bases outside the gene matches. The germline CDR1 and CDR2 sequences are MNHEY and SVGAGI. The CDR3 is made up of 15 amino acids. The CDR3 loop is CASSYEQGLYYGYTF. The DNA for the CDR3 is TGTGCCAGCAGTTACGAACAGGGGTTGTACTATGGCTACACCTTC.

V gene TRBV27 combines with J gene TRBJ2-1; 7 bases are a match to TRBD1. The germline gives CDR1 MNHEY, CDR2 SMNVEV (reference sequence). CDR3 length equals 16 residues. V gave up 7 bases and J gave up 6 bases; unmatched junction bases: 15. CDR3 sequence: CASISPTGTVVNEQFF. The CDR3 DNA reads as TGTGCCAGCATCTCCCCGACAGGGACGGTTGTCAATGAGCAGTTCTTC.

The rearrangement links TRBV24-1 to TRBJ2-2; 14 nucleotides match TRBD2. This CDR3 is 18 amino acids long. V lost 9 bases and J lost 2; bases outside the gene matches: 10. Germline lookup yields CDR1 KGHDR and CDR2 SFDVKD. Here the CDR3 DNA reads TGTGCCACCTCTCCCGGGACTAGCGGGAGCCCCAACACCGGGGAGCTGTTTTTT. It yields the protein CATSPGTSGSPNTGELFF.

The chain carries TRBV7-2 and TRBJ1-4; D may be TRBD1 (6 bases). From germline, CDR1 is SGHTA and CDR2 FQGNSA. This CDR3 is built from 14 residues. V was pared by 1 base and J by 8 bases, with 11 bases between. The CDR3 region is CASSLDRAGEKLFF. The CDR3 coding sequence is TGTGCCAGCAGCTTAGACAGGGCGGGGGAAAAACTGTTTTTT.

The chain is built from TRBV7-2 and TRBJ1-6; 9 bases map to TRBD1. This CDR3 comprises 17 residues. Per the germline V gene, CDR1 is SGHTA and CDR2 is FQGNSA. With 6 bases clipped from V and 7 bases from J, the junction kept 13 bases outside the gene matches. The CDR3 spells CASRSTGGVVGNSPLHF. In DNA, the CDR3 is TGTGCCAGCAGGTCTACAGGGGGCGTTGTGGGAAATTCACCCCTCCACTTT. Using reference TRBV7-2 and TRBJ1-6 for the parts outside the CDR3, the full variable domain is GAGVSQSPSNKVTEKGKDVELRCDPISGHTALYWYRQSLGQGLEFLIYFQGNSAPDKSGLPSDRFSAERTGGSVSTLTIQRTQQEDSAVYLCASRSTGGVVGNSPLHFGNGTRLTVT.

The genes are TRBV19 and TRBJ2-2; no firm D call. Trimming removed 4 bases from V and 6 bases from J, with 3 bases in between. This CDR3 is built from 11 residues. Germline V gene data show CDR1 as LNHDA and CDR2 as SQIVND (reference sequence). The CDR3 loop is CASSRAGELFF. CDR3 in DNA: TGTGCCAGTAGTAGGGCCGGGGAGCTGTTTTTT.

This clonotype was observed a single time. The chain has TRBV11-2 and TRBJ1-1; tentatively, D is TRBD1 (6 bases). Germline CDR1 reads SGHAT; CDR2 reads FQNNGV. CDR3 length: 14 residues. Trimming left V 5 bases short and J 5 bases short, with 15 bases between. This chain's CDR3 is CASSPAGGRTEAFF. The CDR3 region has the DNA TGTGCCAGCAGCCCCGCGGGGGGGCGGACTGAAGCTTTCTTT.

The chain employs TRBV27 and TRBJ1-5; D is unresolved. Trimming took off 3 bases at V and 2 bases at J, with 5 bases between the two ends. The CDR3 loop spans 13 amino acids. Germline V gives CDR1 MNHEY, CDR2 SMNVEV (reference sequence). CDR3 protein: CASSFGGNQPQHF. The CDR3 nucleotides are TGTGCCAGCAGTTTTGGTGGCAATCAGCCCCAGCATTTT.

The chain has TRBV23-1 and TRBJ2-3; D may be TRBD1 (6 bases). TRBV23-1 is reported as an ORF; its role is uncertain. V shed 0 bases and J shed 11 bases, with 12 bases lying between them. The CDR3 has 13 residues. As DNA, the CDR3 is TGCGCCAGCAGTCAATCGACAGGAAGGGGGCAGTATTTT. Amino acids: CASSQSTGRGQYF.

The chain links TRBV24-1 to TRBJ2-3; D may correspond to TRBD1 or TRBD2 (5 bases each). Trimming left V 4 bases short and J 1 base short, with 14 bases between. The length of the CDR3 is 16 residues. CDR1 and CDR2 (germline): KGHDR, SFDVKD. The CDR3 loop is CATSDPGTAGTDTQYF. CDR3 DNA: TGTGCCACCAGTGACCCAGGGACGGCAGGCACAGATACGCAGTATTTT.

The rearrangement links TRBV15 to TRBJ2-4; either TRBD1 or TRBD2 may fit D (7 bases each). Germline lookup yields CDR1 LNHNV and CDR2 YYDKDF (reference sequence). The CDR3 has 15 amino acids. V was shortened by 5 bases and J by 4 bases, with 15 bases between the two germline ends. The CDR3 loop is CATSEGAGVKNIQYF. DNA of the CDR3: TGTGCCACCAGCGAGGGGGCGGGAGTTAAAAACATTCAGTACTTC.

This clonotype appeared a few times. This chain uses TRBV7-8 with TRBJ2-5, with D possibly TRBD2 on 7 matching bases. This CDR3 has 14 residues. The germline V and J ends were trimmed by 5 bases and 5 bases, with 15 bases remaining between them. Germline V gene lookup returns CDR1 SGHVS and CDR2 FQNEAQ. The DNA for the CDR3 is TGTGCCAGCAGCCCCCAGGGAGGGGGGGAGACCCAGTACTTC. It yields the protein CASSPQGGGETQYF.

The chain uses TRBV6-1 and TRBJ2-5; D is uncertain. The germline V gene has CDR1 MNHNS and CDR2 SASEGT. The CDR3 extends over 11 amino acids. V was shortened by 8 bases and J by 5 bases, with 9 bases between the two germline ends. The CDR3 region is CASGYGETQYF. The DNA of the CDR3 is TGTGCCAGCGGATACGGGGAGACCCAGTACTTC.

With respect to this clonotype: A much larger clone lies a single base off, so this may be a read error. V and J are TRBV24-1 and TRBJ2-3, with 7 bases that match TRBD2. The CDR3 extends over 14 amino acids. CDR1 KGHDR and CDR2 SFDVKD come from the germline V gene. This CDR3 reads CATRGGVSTDTQCF. Written as DNA, the CDR3 is TGTGCCACCCGCGGGGGAGTCAGCACAGATACGCAGTGTTTT.

The chain links TRBV12-3 or TRBV12-4 to TRBJ1-1; no clear D gene. V gave up 6 bases and J gave up 5 bases, with 19 bases separating them. The CDR3 loop spans 15 amino acids. In nucleotides, the CDR3 is TGTGCCAGCAGCAGCAGGCCGCAAAGAGGGACTGAAGCTTTCTTT. The encoded protein is CASSSRPQRGTEAFF.

The chain employs TRBV15 and TRBJ1-1; a possible D gene is TRBD1 (5 bases). Germline V gives CDR1 LNHNV, CDR2 YYDKDF (reference sequence). V was clipped by 1 base and J by 1 base, with 10 bases between them. This CDR3 is built from 15 residues. CDR3 in DNA: TGTGCCACCAGCAGAGGGGGGACGGGGAACACTGAAGCTTTCTTT. It codes for CATSRGGTGNTEAFF.

The chain uses TRBV20-1 and TRBJ1-6; D not resolved. CDR3 length: 12 residues. Germline lookup yields CDR1 DFQATT and CDR2 SNEGSKA (reference sequence). V lost 1 base to trimming and J lost 14 bases, with 12 bases between them. CDR3 amino acids: CSARVERLTLHF. The CDR3 nucleotides are TGCAGTGCTAGAGTCGAACGGCTTACCCTCCACTTT.

This clonotype was detected a few times. The chain carries TRBV20-1 and TRBJ2-4; D might be TRBD1 (6 bases). This CDR3 has 12 amino acids. Looked up from germline, CDR1 is DFQATT and CDR2 is SNEGSKA (reference sequence). Here the CDR3 DNA reads TGCAGCGCGGACAGCCCCGAAAACATTCAGTACTTC. It yields the protein CSADSPENIQYF.